This TCR beta chain appears in the sequencing data of a study of blood T cell repertoires in COVID-19. Turning to the study itself: The United States, Italy and Spain supplied acute and convalescent COVID-19 samples. Sample material is recorded as cDNA or gDNA derived from T cells, B-cell-depleted T cells, or PBMCs.

In germline, CDR1 is LGHDT, CDR2 YNNKEL (reference sequence). V gave up 4 bases and J gave up 8 bases; unmatched junction bases: 5. The CDR3 is made up of 13 amino acids. Original analysis: Using reference gene primer amplification, nucleated cell counts were estimated. TCRdb's table, derived via immunoSEQ multiplex PCR, lists solely in-frame clones and lacks some. That table furnishes V, J and clone size, whereas the DNA furnished D and trimming. This table has fewer than 150,000 clones, over 75% appearing once. The receptor was isolated from a woman between 65 and 79 years old who had recovered from COVID-19. The sample was peripheral blood. V is TRBV3-1 (or the pseudogene TRBV3-2) and J is TRBJ1-3; 7 bases line up with TRBD1. CDR3: CASSPHRGHTIYF. DNA of the CDR3: TGTGCCAGCAGCCCGCACAGGGGCCACACCATATATTTT.